This T cell receptor (beta chain) appears in the sequencing data of a study of shared clonotypes between healthy human individuals. Study-level results: An anticipated effect of sequencing depth on clonotype sharing among donors was recognized.

Germline V lookup: CDR1 SGHDT, CDR2 YYEEEE. This CDR3 region has 15 residues. Trimming stripped 4 bases from V and 4 bases from J, with 18 bases between. Naive-designated CD8 cells lacked CD45RO, were positively enriched for CCR7, and omitted terminally differentiated effector memory CD45RA+ cells. Generated by immunoSEQ multiplex PCR, the TCRdb table keeps only in-frame clones and is missing some. The sample holds millions of clones, approximately 95% seen once. This clone is a singleton in its sample. What it binds is not known. This sequence was found in a young man in good health. This chain links TRBV5-6 with TRBJ2-7, with a tentative D call TRBD2 (6 bases). Sequencing was carried out using naive CD8+ T cells sorted from blood. CDR3 coding DNA: TGTGCCAGCAGCACGGACCGCGAGGAGGGTTACGAGCAGTACTTC. Amino acid sequence: CASSTDREEGYEQYF.